This T cell receptor (beta chain) comes out of a study of blood T cell repertoires in COVID-19. Looking at the study overall: PBMCs, B-cell-depleted T cells, or T cells provided the cDNA or gDNA that made up the material.

V lost 3 bases to trimming and J lost 7 bases; unmatched junction nucleotides: 7. CDR3 length: 14 amino acids. Germline CDR1 is SGHVS and CDR2 is FQNEAQ. Data came from immunoSEQ multiplex PCR; TCRdb stores just in-frame clones and leaves some out. The sample consists of approximately 67,000 clones, around 87% of them appearing once. This receptor was identified in a man in his fifties with active COVID-19. The sample was peripheral blood. The chain employs TRBV7-8 and TRBJ2-7; 9 bases map to TRBD1. The CDR3 loop reads CASSLGTGNEEQYF. CDR3 DNA: TGTGCCAGCAGCTTGGGGACAGGGAATGAGGAGCAGTACTTC.